A single TCR beta chain is shown here with its context. The antigen is unknown. Libraries were prepared by immunoSEQ multiplex PCR; TCRdb keeps only in-frame clonotypes and omits some of them. The data hold some 30,000 clones, with approximately 80% observed a single time. V was pared by 2 bases and J by 0 bases, with 8 bases of the junction left unmatched. CDR1 and CDR2 (germline): MNHEY, SMNVEV (reference sequence). The CDR3 totals 18 residues. This specimen belongs to a study of T cells in localized non-small cell lung cancer. General observations from the study: An association was observed between higher blood T cell density and longer overall survival.

The receptor comes from a male donor at least 60 years old with stage II squamous cell lung carcinoma. The chain combines TRBV27 with TRBJ2-7; TRBD2 agrees at 12 bases. Sequenced here: peripheral blood, sampled before any cancer treatment. The CDR3 spells CASSLRLAGVTVSYEQYF. Written as DNA, the CDR3 is TGTGCCAGCAGTTTAAGACTAGCGGGGGTGACGGTCTCCTACGAGCAGTACTTC.